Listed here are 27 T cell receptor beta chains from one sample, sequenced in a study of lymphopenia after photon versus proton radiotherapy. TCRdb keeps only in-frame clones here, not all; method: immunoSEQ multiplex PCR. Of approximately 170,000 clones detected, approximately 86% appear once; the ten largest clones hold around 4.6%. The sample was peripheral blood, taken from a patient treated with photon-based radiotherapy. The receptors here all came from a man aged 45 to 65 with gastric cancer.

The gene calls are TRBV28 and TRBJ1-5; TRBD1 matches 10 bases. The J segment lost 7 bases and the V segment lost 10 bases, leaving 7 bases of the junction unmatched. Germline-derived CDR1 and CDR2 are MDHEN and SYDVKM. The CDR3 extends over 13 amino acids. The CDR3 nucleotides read TGTGCCACCGCCGGACAGGGGGTACAGCCCCAGCATTTT. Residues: CATAGQGVQPQHF.

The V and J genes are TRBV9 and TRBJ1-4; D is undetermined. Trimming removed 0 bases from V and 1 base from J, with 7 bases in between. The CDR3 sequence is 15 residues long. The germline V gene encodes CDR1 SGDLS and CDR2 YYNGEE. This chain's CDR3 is CASSVASGTNEKLFF. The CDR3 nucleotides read TGTGCCAGCAGCGTAGCGTCGGGAACTAATGAAAAACTGTTTTTT.

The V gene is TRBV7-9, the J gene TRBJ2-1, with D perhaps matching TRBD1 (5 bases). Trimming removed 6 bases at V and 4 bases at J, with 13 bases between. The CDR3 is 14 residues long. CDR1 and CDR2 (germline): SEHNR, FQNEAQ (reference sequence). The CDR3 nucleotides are TGTGCCAGCAGGTCAGGGTTTGGGTACAATGAGCAGTTCTTC. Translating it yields CASRSGFGYNEQFF.

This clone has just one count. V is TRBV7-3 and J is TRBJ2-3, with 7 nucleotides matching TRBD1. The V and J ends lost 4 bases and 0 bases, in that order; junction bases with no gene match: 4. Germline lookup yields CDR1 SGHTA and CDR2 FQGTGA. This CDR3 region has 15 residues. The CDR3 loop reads CASSSTGYSTDTQYF. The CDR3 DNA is TGTGCCAGCAGCTCGACAGGGTATAGCACAGATACGCAGTATTTT.

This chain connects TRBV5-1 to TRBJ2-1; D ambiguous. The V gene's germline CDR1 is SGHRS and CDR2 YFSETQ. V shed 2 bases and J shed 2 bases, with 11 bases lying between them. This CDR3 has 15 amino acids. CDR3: CASSLMAQAYNEQFF. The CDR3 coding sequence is TGCGCCAGCAGCTTAATGGCCCAGGCCTACAATGAGCAGTTCTTC.

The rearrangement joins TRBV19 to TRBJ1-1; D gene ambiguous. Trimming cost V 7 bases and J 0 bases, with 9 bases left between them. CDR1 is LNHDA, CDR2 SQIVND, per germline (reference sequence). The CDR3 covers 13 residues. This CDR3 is CASKIAMNTEAFF. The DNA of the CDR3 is TGTGCCAGTAAAATAGCAATGAACACTGAAGCTTTCTTT.

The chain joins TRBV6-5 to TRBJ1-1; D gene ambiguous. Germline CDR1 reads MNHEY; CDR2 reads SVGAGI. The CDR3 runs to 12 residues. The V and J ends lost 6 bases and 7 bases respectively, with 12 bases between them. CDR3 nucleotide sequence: TGTGCCAGCAGGCAGACGCAGCTTGAAGCTTTCTTT. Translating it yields CASRQTQLEAFF.

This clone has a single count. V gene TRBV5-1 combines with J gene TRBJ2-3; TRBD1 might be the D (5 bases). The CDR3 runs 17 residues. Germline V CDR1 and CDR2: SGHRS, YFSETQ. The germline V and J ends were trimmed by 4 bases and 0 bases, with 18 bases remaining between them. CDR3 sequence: CASSPRVVRPSTDTQYF. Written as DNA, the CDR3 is TGCGCCAGCAGCCCCAGGGTAGTGAGGCCAAGCACAGATACGCAGTATTTT.

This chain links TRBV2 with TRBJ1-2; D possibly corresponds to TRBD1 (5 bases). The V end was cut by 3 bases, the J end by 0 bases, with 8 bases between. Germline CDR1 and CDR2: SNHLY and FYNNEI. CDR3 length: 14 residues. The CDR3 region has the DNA TGTGCCAGCAGTGATAGGGGTTCTAACTATGGCTACACCTTC. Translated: CASSDRGSNYGYTF.

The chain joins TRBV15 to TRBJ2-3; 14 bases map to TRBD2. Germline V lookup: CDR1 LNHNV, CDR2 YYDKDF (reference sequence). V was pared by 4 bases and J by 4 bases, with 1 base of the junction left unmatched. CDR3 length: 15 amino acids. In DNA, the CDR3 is TGTGCCACCAGCATGGGACTAGCGGGAGCAGATACGCAGTATTTT. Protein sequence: CATSMGLAGADTQYF.

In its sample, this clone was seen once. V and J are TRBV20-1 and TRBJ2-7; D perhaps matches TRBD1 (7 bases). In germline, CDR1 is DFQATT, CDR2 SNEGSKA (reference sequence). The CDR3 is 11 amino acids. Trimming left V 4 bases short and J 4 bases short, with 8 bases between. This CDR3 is CSATGGYEQYF. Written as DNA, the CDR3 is TGCAGTGCTACAGGGGGGTACGAGCAGTACTTC.

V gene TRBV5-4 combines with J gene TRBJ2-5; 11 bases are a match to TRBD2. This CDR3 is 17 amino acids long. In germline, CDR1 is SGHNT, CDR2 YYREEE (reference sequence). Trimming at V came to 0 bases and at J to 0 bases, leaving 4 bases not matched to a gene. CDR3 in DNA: TGTGCCAGCAGCTTGGCTAGCGGGAGGCAGTACCAAGAGACCCAGTACTTC. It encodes CASSLASGRQYQETQYF.

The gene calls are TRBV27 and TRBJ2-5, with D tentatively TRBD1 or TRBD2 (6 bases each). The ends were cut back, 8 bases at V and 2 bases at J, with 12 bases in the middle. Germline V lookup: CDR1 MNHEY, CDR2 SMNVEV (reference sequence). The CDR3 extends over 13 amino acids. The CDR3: CASGVGGQETQYF. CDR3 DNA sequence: TGTGCCAGCGGGGTAGGGGGGCAAGAGACCCAGTACTTC.

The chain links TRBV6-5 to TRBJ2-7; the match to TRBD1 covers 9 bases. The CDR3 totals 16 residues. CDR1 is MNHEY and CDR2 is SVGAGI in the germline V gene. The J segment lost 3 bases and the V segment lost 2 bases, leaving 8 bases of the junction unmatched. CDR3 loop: CASSYRLGTGIYEQYF. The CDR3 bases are TGTGCCAGCAGTTACAGGCTCGGGACAGGGATCTACGAGCAGTACTTC.

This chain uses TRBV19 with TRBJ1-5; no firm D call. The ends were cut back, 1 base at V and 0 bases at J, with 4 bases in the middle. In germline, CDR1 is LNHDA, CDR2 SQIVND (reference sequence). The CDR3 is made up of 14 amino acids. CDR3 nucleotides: TGTGCCAGTAGTATAGGGAATAGCAATCAGCCCCAGCATTTT. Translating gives CASSIGNSNQPQHF.

CDR3: CASSVAGAAYNEQFF. The CDR3 nucleotides read TGTGCCAGCAGCGTAGCAGGGGCGGCCTACAATGAGCAGTTCTTC. V gene TRBV9 combines with J gene TRBJ2-1; a possible D gene is TRBD1 (6 bases). CDR1 is SGDLS, CDR2 YYNGEE, per germline. This CDR3 has 15 residues. The V end was cut by 0 bases, the J end by 2 bases, with 9 bases between.

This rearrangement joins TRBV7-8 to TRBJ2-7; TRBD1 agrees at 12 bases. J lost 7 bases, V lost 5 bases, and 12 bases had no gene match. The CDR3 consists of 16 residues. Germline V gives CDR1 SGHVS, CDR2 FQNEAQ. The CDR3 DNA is TGTGCCAGCAGCCGTCGTGCCGGGACAGGGGGCAATGAGCAGTACTTC. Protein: CASSRRAGTGGNEQYF.

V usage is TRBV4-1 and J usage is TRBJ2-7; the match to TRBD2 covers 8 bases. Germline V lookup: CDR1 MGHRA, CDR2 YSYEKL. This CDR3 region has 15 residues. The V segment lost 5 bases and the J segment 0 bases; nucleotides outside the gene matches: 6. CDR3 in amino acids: CASSETSGSSYEQYF. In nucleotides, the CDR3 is TGCGCCAGCAGCGAAACTAGCGGTAGCTCCTACGAGCAGTACTTC.

This CDR3 is CASSRAERPGTQYF. The CDR3 nucleotides are TGTGCCAGCAGTCGAGCGGAGCGGCCCGGGACCCAGTACTTC. This chain uses TRBV6-6 with TRBJ2-5; TRBD2 is a possible D gene (5 bases). The CDR3 extends over 14 amino acids. The germline V gene encodes CDR1 MNHNY and CDR2 SVGAGI (reference sequence). Trimming removed 5 bases from V and 7 bases from J, with 17 bases in between.

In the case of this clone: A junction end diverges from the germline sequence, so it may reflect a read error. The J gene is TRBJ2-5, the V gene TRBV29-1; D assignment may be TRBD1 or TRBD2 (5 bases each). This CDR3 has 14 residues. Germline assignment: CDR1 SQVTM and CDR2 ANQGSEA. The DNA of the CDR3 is TGCAGCGTTGAGGGCCAGGGCCGGGAAGAAACCCAGTACTTC. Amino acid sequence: CSVEGQGREETQYF.

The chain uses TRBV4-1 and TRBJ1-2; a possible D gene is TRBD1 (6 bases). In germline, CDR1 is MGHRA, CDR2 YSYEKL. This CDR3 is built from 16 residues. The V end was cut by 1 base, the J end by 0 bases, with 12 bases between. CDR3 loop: CASSQVGGGPNYGYTF. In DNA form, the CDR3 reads TGCGCCAGCAGCCAAGTGGGGGGGGGCCCTAACTATGGCTACACCTTC.

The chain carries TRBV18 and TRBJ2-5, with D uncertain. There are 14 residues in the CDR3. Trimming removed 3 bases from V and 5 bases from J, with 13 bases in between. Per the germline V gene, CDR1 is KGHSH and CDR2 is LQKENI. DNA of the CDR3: TGTGCCAGCTCACCTGGACCGGGCTGGGAGACCCAGTACTTC. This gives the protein CASSPGPGWETQYF.

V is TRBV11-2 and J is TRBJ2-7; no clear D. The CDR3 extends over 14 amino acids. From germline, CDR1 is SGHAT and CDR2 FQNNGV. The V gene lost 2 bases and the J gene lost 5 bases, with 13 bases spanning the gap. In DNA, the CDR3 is TGTGCCAGCAGCTTACCCGGGCAGGCCCACGAGCAGTACTTC. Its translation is CASSLPGQAHEQYF. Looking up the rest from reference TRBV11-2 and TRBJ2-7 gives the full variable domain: EAGVAQSPRYKIIEKRQSVAFWCNPISGHATLYWYQQILGQGPKLLIQFQNNGVVDDSQLPKDRFSAERLKGVDSTLKIQPAKLEDSAVYLCASSLPGQAHEQYFGPGTRLTVT.

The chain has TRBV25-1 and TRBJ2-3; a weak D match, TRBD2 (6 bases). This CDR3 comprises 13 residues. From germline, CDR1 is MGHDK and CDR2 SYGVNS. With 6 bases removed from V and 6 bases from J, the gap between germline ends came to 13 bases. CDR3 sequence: CASREGLRDTQYF. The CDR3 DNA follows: TGTGCCAGCAGGGAGGGCCTCAGGGATACGCAGTATTTT.

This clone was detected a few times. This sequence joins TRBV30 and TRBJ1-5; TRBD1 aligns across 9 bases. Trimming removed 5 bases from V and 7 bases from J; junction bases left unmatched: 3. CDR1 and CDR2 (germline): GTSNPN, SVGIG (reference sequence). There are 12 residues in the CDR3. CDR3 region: CAWEGQGQPQHF. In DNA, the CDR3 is TGTGCCTGGGAGGGACAGGGCCAGCCCCAGCATTTT.

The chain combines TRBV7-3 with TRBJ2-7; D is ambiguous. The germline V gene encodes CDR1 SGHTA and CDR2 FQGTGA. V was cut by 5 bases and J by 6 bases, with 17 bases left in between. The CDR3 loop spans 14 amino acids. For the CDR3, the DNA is TGTGCCAGCAGCCCTACGGGCGTAGTGAGCGAGCAGTACTTC. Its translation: CASSPTGVVSEQYF.

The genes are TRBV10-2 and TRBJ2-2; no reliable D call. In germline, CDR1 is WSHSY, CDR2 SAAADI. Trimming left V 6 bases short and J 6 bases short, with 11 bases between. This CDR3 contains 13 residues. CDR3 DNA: TGCGCCAGCAGGAAATTAGGCGCCGGGGAGCTGTTTTTT. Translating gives CASRKLGAGELFF.